The rows below give T cell receptor beta chains drawn from one sample of a study of blood T cells in healthy people across ages. Each CDR3 protein is one row after TCRdb ran MiXCR on the 5' RACE reads. Found here are about 640,000 distinct CDR3 sequences, around 54% of them singletons; the top ten hold around 37%. Sequencing used blood. The receptors were gathered from a man in his sixties in good health. Each CDR3 is given with its conserved first and last residue. Each record gives: V gene, D gene, clone size, J gene, CDR3 length, CDR3 DNA, CDR3 protein. D genes are given only for firm matches. Where a row states a size, it is once, few, many or the class of an expanded clone; other rows omit it.

>TRBV7-9|TRBD1|.|TRBJ1-4|14
TGTGCCAGCAGCTTTACAGGGGGTGTGGAAAAACTGTTTTTT
CASSFTGGVEKLFF
>TRBV2|TRBD2|many|TRBJ2-1|15
TGTGCCAGCAGTGTCCGGGGGGGCGCACTCAATGAGCAGTTCTTC
CASSVRGGALNEQFF
>TRBV2|TRBD1|few|TRBJ2-7|13
TGTGCCAGCGCTAGGGACAGGGCCTACGAGCAGTACTTC
CASARDRAYEQYF
>TRBV4-1|TRBD1|.|TRBJ1-4|16
TGCGCCAGCAGCCAGTTGAGAGGGACAGGGGATGAAAAACTGTTTTTT
CASSQLRGTGDEKLFF
>TRBV20-1|.|.|TRBJ2-1|12
TGCAGTTTCCAAGACAGAAACAATGAGCAGTTCTTC
CSFQDRNNEQFF
>TRBV4-2|TRBD2|.|TRBJ2-7|20
TGTGCCAGCAGCCAAGATCCCCCTGGGCTAGCGGGGGGCGAGCTCTACGAGCAGTACTTC
CASSQDPPGLAGGELYEQYF
>TRBV6-1|.|once|TRBJ1-6|14
TGTGCCAGCAGTGAAGCACATCTTAATTCACCCCTCCACTTT
CASSEAHLNSPLHF
>TRBV29-1|TRBD2|many|TRBJ2-7|13
TGCAGCGTTGGGGAGGGTGGGGATTACGAGCAGTACTTC
CSVGEGGDYEQYF
>TRBV28|.|many|TRBJ2-7|11
TGTGCCAGCAGTATAGGGGTTGAGCAGTACTTC
CASSIGVEQYF
>TRBV29-1|.|.|TRBJ2-3|12
TGCAGCGTTGTCTCAGTCACAGATACGCAGTATTTT
CSVVSVTDTQYF
>TRBV7-2|TRBD2|many|TRBJ2-3|14
TGTGCCAGCAAGGCGGGGGGGTACACAGATACGCAGTATTTT
CASKAGGYTDTQYF
>TRBV20-1|TRBD1|.|TRBJ1-2|14
TGCAGTGCTAGAGGGACAGGGGCTAACTATGGCTACACCTTC
CSARGTGANYGYTF
>TRBV7-9|TRBD2|.|TRBJ2-7|15
TGTACCAGCAGCTTACGGCTAGCGGGGGCCTACGAGCAGTACTTC
CTSSLRLAGAYEQYF
>TRBV4-1|.|.|TRBJ2-7|14
TGCGCCAGCAGCCAAGTATGGCAGGGCTACGAGCAGTACTTC
CASSQVWQGYEQYF
>TRBV2|TRBD2|.|TRBJ2-5|16
TGTGCCAGCAGTGAAGAGCTAGCGGGGGGCCGAGAGACCCAGTACTTC
CASSEELAGGRETQYF
>TRBV20-1|TRBD1|.|TRBJ1-2|13
TGCAGTGCAGCCGGGACAGACTCCTATGGCTACACCTTC
CSAAGTDSYGYTF
>TRBV5-1|.|.|TRBJ2-6|17
TGCGCCAGCAGTCCGATGACAGGATTCTCTGGGGCCAACGTCCTGACTTTC
CASSPMTGFSGANVLTF
>TRBV6-6|.|.|TRBJ2-7|13
TGTGCCATCTCAAGGACATCTCCGGACGAGCAGTACTTC
CAISRTSPDEQYF
>TRBV5-1|.|.|TRBJ2-6|17
TGCGCCAGCAGCGACCGATGGGGTAGCACTGGGGCCAACGTCCTGACTTTC
CASSDRWGSTGANVLTF
>TRBV10-3|TRBD2|few|TRBJ2-5|16
TGTGCCATCAGTGATCCGGGTCTAGCGGGGGGAGAGACCCAGTACTTC
CAISDPGLAGGETQYF
>TRBV4-2|TRBD2|.|TRBJ2-1|17
TGTGCCAGCAGCCAAGGATCGAGCGGGGGGGCTTTTGGTGAGCAGTTCTTC
CASSQGSSGGAFGEQFF
>TRBV7-2|TRBD2|.|TRBJ2-2|16
TGTGCCAGCAGCTTGCGCGGGGGGGCCAACACCGGGGAGCTGTTTTTT
CASSLRGGANTGELFF
>TRBV20-1|.|.|TRBJ1-6|16
TGCAGTGCTAGAGACTCCTGGGGAAAGGATAATTCACCCATCCACTTT
CSARDSWGKDNSPIHF
>TRBV28|.|.|TRBJ1-2|12
TGTGCCAGCAGTTTCGAACGATATGGCTACACCTTC
CASSFERYGYTF
>TRBV10-1|TRBD1|.|TRBJ2-3|15
TGCGCCAGCAGTGATGGGACAGGGGCCACAGATACGCAGTATTTT
CASSDGTGATDTQYF
>TRBV12-3/TRBV12-4|.|few|TRBJ2-1|12
TGTGCCAGCAGCCCCCGATCCAATGAGCAGTTCTTC
CASSPRSNEQFF
>TRBV12-3/TRBV12-4|TRBD2|.|TRBJ2-3|16
TGTGCCAGCAGTCCCCAAGCGGGGGGATTGCGGGATACGCAGTATTTT
CASSPQAGGLRDTQYF
>TRBV20-1|.|few|TRBJ2-5|12
TGCAGTGCTAGGGGATCCCAAGAGACCCAGTACTTC
CSARGSQETQYF
>TRBV20-1|.|.|TRBJ1-4|13
TGCAGTGCTAGAGTCGGGCGGAATGAAAAACTGTTTTTT
CSARVGRNEKLFF
>TRBV20-1|.|.|TRBJ1-1|15
TGCAGTGCTAGAGGCGGTGGGGGGGACGACACTGAAGCTTTCTTT
CSARGGGGDDTEAFF
>TRBV15|TRBD1|few|TRBJ1-2|15
TGTGCCACCAGCAGGAAGGGGACAGGGTTTGTTGGCTACACCTTC
CATSRKGTGFVGYTF
>TRBV29-1|.|.|TRBJ2-3|13
TGCAGCGTTGATGGCAGAAACACAGATACGCAGTATTTT
CSVDGRNTDTQYF
>TRBV20-1|TRBD1|few|TRBJ1-4|13
TGCAGTGCGAGACAGGGAACTAATGAAAAACTGTTTTTT
CSARQGTNEKLFF
>TRBV10-3|.|.|TRBJ2-5|12
TGTGCCATCAGTGATAGGACGGGGGAGCAGTACTTC
CAISDRTGEQYF
>TRBV14|TRBD1|few|TRBJ2-7|16
TGTGCCAGCAGCCAAGAAGGCGGGACAGGTTCGTCCGAGCAGTACTTC
CASSQEGGTGSSEQYF
>TRBV7-2|TRBD2|.|TRBJ2-1|16
TGTGCCAGCAGCGTAACTAGCGGGGGGATCAACAATGAGCAGTTCTTC
CASSVTSGGINNEQFF
>TRBV20-1|TRBD2|.|TRBJ2-7|16
TGCAGTGCTAGAGATCCGCTAGCGGGAACTGTCTACGAGCAGTACTTC
CSARDPLAGTVYEQYF
>TRBV3-1|TRBD1|.|TRBJ2-1|15
TGTGCCAGCAGCCAGGGGGCCAGGGGGCGTAATGAGCAGTTCTTC
CASSQGARGRNEQFF